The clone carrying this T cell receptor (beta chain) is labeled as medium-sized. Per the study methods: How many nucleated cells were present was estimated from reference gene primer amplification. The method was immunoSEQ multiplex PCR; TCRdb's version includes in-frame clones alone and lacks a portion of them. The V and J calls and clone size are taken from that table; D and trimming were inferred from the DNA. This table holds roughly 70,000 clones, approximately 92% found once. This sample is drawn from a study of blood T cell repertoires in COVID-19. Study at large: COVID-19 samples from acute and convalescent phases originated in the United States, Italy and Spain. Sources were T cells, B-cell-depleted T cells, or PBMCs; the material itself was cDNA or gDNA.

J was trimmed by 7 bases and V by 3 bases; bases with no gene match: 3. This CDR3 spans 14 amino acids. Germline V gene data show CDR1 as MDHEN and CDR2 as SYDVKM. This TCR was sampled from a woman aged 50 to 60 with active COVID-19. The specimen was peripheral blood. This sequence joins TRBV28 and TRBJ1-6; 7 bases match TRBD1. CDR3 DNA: TGTGCCAGCAGTTTCCCCAGGGGGAATTCACCCCTCCACTTT. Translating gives CASSFPRGNSPLHF.